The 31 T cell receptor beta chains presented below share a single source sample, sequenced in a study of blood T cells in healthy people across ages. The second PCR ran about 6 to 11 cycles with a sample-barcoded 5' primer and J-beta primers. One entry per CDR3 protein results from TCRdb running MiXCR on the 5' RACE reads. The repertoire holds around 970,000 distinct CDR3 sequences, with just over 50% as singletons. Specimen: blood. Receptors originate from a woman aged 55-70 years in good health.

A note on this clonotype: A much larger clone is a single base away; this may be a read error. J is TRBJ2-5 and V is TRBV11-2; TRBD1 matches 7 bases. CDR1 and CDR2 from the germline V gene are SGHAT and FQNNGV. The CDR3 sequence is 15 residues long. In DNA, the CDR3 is TGTGCCAGCAACTTAGCCCGGACAGGACAAGAGACCCAGTACTTC. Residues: CASNLARTGQETQYF.

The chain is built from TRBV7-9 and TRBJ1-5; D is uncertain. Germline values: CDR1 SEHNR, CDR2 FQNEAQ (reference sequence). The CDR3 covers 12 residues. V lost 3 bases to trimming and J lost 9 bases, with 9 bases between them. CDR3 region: CASSLENLPQHF. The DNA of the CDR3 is TGTGCCAGCAGCTTGGAAAATTTGCCCCAGCATTTT.

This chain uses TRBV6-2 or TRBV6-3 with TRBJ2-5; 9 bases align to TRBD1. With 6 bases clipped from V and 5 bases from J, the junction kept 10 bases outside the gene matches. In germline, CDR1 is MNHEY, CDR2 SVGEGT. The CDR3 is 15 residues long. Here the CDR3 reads CASSRGDRDFETQYF. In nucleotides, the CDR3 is TGTGCCAGCAGCCGAGGGGACAGGGATTTCGAGACCCAGTACTTC.

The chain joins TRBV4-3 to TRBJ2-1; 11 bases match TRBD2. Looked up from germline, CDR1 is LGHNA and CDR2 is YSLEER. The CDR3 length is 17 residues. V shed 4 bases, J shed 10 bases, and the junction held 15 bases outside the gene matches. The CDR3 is CASSLSRTSGRPLEQFF. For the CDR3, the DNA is TGCGCCAGCAGCCTCTCGCGAACTAGCGGGAGACCCTTGGAGCAGTTCTTC.

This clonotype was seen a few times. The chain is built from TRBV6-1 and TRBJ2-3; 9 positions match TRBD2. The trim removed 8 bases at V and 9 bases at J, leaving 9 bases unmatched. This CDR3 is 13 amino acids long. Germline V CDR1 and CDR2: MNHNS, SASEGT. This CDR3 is CASSVSGRTTQYF. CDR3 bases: TGTGCCAGCTCGGTTAGCGGGAGAACAACGCAGTATTTT.

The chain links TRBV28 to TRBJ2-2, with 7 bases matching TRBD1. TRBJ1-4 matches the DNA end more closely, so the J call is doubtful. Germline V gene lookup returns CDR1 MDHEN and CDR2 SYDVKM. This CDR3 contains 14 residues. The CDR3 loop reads CASTDRVMIEKLFF. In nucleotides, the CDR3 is TGTGCCAGCACCGACAGGGTCATGATTGAAAAACTGTTTTTT.

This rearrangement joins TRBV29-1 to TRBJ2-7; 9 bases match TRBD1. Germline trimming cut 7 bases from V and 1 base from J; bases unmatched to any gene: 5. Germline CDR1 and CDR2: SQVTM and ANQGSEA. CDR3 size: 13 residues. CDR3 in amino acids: CSARGTGSYEQYF. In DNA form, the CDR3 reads TGCAGCGCCCGGGGGACAGGGTCCTACGAGCAGTACTTC.

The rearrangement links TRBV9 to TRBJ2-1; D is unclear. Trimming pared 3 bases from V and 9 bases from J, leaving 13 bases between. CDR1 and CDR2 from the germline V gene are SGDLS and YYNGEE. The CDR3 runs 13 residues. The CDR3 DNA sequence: TGTGCCAGCAGCGGGGTTAGAGAAAGTGAGCAGTTCTTC. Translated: CASSGVRESEQFF.

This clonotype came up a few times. The CDR3 DNA sequence: TGCGCCAGCAGCCAAGAGTCTAGCCCTCTCGGGGGGGAGCTGTTTTTT. It codes for CASSQESSPLGGELFF. The rearrangement uses TRBV4-1 and TRBJ2-2, with D tentatively TRBD2 (5 bases). The length of the CDR3 is 16 residues. The V and J ends lost 0 bases and 8 bases respectively, with 16 bases between them. CDR1 is MGHRA, CDR2 YSYEKL, per germline.

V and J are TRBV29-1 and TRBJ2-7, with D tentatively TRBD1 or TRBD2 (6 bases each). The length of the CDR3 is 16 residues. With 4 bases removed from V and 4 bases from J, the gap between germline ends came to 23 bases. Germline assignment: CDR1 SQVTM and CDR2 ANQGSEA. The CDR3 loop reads CSVVSYRDTGAYEQYF. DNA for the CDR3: TGCAGCGTTGTCTCTTACCGGGACACGGGGGCGTACGAGCAGTACTTC.

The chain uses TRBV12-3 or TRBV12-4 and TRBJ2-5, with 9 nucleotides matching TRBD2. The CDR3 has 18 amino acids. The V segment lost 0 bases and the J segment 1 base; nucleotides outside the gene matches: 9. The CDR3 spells CASSLAWGVSGGQETQYF. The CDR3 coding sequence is TGTGCCAGCAGTTTAGCTTGGGGGGTTAGCGGGGGCCAAGAGACCCAGTACTTC.

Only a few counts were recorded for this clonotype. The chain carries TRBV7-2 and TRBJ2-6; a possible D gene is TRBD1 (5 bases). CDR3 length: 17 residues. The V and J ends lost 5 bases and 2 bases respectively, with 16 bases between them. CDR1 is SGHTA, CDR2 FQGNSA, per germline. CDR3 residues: CASSIGPRVAGANVLTF. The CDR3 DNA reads TGTGCCAGCAGCATAGGTCCCAGGGTTGCTGGGGCCAACGTCCTGACTTTC.

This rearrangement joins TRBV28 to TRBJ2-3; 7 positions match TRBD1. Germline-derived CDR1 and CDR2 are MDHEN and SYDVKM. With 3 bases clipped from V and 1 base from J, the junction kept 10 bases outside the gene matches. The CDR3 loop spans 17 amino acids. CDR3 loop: CASSFGLKGAGTDTQYF. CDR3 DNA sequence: TGTGCCAGCAGTTTCGGACTCAAGGGGGCTGGCACAGATACGCAGTATTTT.

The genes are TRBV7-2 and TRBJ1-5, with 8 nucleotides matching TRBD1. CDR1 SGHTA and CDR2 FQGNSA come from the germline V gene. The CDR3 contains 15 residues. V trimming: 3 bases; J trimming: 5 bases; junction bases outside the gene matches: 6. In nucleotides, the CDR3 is TGTGCCAGCAGCTTTGATACAGGGGGGTATCAGCCCCAGCATTTT. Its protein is CASSFDTGGYQPQHF.

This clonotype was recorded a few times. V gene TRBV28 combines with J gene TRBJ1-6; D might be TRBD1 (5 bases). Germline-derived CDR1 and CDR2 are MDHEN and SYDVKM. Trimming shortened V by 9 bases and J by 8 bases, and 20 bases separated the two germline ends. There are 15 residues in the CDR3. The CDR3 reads CASKIRIGGYSPLHF. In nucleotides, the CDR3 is TGTGCCAGTAAAATAAGGATTGGGGGGTATTCACCCCTCCACTTT.

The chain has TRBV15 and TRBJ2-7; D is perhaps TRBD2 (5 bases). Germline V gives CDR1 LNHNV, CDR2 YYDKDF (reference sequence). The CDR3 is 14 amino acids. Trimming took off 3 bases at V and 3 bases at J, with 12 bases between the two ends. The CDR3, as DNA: TGTGCCACCAGCAGCGAACGCCGGGGCTACGAGCAGTACTTC. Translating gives CATSSERRGYEQYF.

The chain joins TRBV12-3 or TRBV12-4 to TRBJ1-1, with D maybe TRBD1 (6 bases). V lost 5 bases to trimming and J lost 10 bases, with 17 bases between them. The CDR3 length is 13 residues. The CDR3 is CASSVRTDAAAFF. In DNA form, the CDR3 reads TGTGCCAGCAGTGTAAGGACAGACGCCGCAGCTTTCTTT.

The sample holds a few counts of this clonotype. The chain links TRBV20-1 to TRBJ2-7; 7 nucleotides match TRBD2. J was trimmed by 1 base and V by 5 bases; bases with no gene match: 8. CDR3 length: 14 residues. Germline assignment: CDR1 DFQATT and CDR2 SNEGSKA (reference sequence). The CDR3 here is CSAAIAGRSYEQYF. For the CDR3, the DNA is TGCAGTGCTGCTATAGCGGGCCGTTCCTACGAGCAGTACTTC.

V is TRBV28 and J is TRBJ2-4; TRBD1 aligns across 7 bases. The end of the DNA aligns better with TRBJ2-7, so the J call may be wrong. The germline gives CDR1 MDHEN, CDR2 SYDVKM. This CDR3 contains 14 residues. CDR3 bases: TGTGCCAGCAGCCTTGACAGGGTGGACTACGAGCAGTACTTC. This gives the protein CASSLDRVDYEQYF.

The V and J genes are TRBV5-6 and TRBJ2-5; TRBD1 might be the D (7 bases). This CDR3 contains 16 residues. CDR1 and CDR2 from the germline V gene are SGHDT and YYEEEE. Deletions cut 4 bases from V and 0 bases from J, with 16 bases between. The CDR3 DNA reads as TGTGCCAGCAGCAGAACAGGGGAGCGGGACCAAGAGACCCAGTACTTC. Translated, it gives CASSRTGERDQETQYF.

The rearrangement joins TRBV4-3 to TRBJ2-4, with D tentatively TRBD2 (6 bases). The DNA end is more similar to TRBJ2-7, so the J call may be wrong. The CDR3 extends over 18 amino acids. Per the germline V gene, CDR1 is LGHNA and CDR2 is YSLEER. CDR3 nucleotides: TGCGCCAGCAGCCAAGCCCCCCAAGGCCAGGGCGGGGTCTACGAGCAGTACTTC. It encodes CASSQAPQGQGGVYEQYF.

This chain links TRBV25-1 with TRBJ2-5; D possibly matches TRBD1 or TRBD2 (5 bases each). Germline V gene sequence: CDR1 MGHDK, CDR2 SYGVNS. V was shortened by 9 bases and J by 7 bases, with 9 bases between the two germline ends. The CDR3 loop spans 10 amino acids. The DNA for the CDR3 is TGTGCCAGTGGGGGTGGGACCCAGTACTTC. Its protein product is CASGGGTQYF.

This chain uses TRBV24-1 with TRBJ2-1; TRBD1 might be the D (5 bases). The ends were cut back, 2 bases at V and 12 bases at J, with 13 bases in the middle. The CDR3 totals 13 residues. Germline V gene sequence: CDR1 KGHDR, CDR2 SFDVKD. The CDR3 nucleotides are TGTGCCACCAGTGATTCCTACCAGGGTAGGCAGTTCTTC. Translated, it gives CATSDSYQGRQFF.

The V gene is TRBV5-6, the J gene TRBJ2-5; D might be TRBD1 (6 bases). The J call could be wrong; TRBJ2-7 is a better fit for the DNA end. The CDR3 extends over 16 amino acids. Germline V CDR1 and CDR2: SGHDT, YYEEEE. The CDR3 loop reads CASRFSPGHSPGEQYF. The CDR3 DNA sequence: TGTGCCAGCAGATTTTCACCGGGACACAGTCCTGGCGAGCAGTACTTC.

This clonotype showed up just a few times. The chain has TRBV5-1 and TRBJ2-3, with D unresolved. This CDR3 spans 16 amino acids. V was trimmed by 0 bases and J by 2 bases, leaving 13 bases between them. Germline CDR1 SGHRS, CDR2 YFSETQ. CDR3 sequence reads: CASSLEARKDTDTQYF. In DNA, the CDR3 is TGCGCCAGCAGCTTGGAGGCCAGGAAAGACACAGATACGCAGTATTTT.

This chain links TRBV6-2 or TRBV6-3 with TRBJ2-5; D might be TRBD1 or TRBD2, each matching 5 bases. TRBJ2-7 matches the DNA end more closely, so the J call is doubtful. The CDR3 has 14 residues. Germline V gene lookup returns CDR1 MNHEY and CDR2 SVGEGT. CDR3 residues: CASRPGRASYEQYF. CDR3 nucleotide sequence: TGTGCCAGCCGCCCGGGACGGGCATCCTACGAGCAGTACTTC.

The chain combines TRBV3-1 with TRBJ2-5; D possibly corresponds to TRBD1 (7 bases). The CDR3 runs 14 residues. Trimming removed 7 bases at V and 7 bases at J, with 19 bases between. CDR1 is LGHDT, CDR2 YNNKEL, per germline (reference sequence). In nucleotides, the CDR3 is TGTGCCAGCACGGAAGGAGGGGGCTCAGGGACCCAGTACTTC. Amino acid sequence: CASTEGGGSGTQYF.

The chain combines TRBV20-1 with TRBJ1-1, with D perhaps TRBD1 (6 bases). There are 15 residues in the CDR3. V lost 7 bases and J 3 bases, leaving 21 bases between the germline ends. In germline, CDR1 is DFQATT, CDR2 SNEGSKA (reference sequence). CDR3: CSVSGDGLGYTEAFF. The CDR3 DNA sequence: TGCAGTGTGTCAGGGGACGGTCTTGGATACACTGAAGCTTTCTTT.

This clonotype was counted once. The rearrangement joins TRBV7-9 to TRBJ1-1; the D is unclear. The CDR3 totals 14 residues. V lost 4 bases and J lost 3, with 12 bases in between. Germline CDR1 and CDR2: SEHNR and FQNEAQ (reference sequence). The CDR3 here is CASSYPGLDTEAFF. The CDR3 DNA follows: TGTGCCAGCAGCTACCCGGGCCTTGACACTGAAGCTTTCTTT.

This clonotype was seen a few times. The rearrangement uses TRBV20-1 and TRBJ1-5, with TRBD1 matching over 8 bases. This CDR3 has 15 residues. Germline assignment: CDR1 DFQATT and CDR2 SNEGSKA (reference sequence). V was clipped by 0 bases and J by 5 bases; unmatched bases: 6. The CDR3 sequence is CSARDGGQAHQPQHF. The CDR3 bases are TGCAGTGCTAGAGATGGGGGACAGGCACATCAGCCCCAGCATTTT.

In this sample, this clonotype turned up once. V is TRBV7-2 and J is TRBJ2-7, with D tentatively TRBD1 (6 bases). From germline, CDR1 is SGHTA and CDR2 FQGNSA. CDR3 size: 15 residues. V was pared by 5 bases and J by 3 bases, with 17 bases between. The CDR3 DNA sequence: TGTGCCAGCAGCCCCCGCCGACAGGTTAGCTACGAGCAGTACTTC. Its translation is CASSPRRQVSYEQYF.